One and the same sample provided the 5 T cell receptor beta chains below, sequenced in a study of CD8 T cells in ankylosing spondylitis. Study observations and caveats: Characteristic, it appeared, of ankylosing spondylitis blood was a TCR beta motif of eight highly homologous variants.

These receptors are not linked to any known antigen. TCRdb ran MiXCR on the 5' RACE reads and lists one entry per CDR3 protein. The sample lists 700,000 to 1,000,000 distinct CDR3 sequences, 10% to 15% occurring once. Input material: blood, either unsorted or a sorted T cell fraction (not recorded which). The origin of the receptors is a male donor with ankylosing spondylitis.

The rearrangement uses TRBV6-2 or TRBV6-3 and TRBJ2-5; D gene ambiguous. The CDR3 runs 14 residues. Germline loops: CDR1 MNHEY, CDR2 SVGEGT. Trimming left V 6 bases short and J 0 bases short, with 11 bases between. The CDR3 protein is CASRRTGYQETQYF. The CDR3 DNA is TGTGCCAGCAGACGGACCGGGTACCAAGAGACCCAGTACTTC.

This clonotype has a handful of counts. V gene TRBV20-1 combines with J gene TRBJ1-4; D remains ambiguous. Germline loops: CDR1 DFQATT, CDR2 SNEGSKA (reference sequence). The CDR3 length is 12 residues. V lost 4 bases, J lost 6 bases, and 9 bases lay in between. The CDR3 region has the DNA TGCAGTGCTAAGTGGGCATATGAAAAACTGTTTTTT. Its translation: CSAKWAYEKLFF.

This clonotype was seen a few times. V usage is TRBV7-9 and J usage is TRBJ2-7; TRBD1 or TRBD2 may be the D gene (5 bases each). Germline CDR1 is SEHNR and CDR2 is FQNEAQ (reference sequence). Trimming took 7 bases from V and 0 from J, leaving 19 bases between them. This CDR3 is 16 amino acids long. As DNA, the CDR3 is TGTGCCAGCACACGGGACCCCATTCGGAGCTCCTACGAGCAGTACTTC. It translates to CASTRDPIRSSYEQYF.

The V and J genes are TRBV20-1 and TRBJ2-3; 7 nucleotides match TRBD2. Germline CDR1 reads DFQATT; CDR2 reads SNEGSKA (reference sequence). This CDR3 contains 17 residues. Trimming took 0 bases from V and 2 from J; bases not matched to a gene: 11. CDR3 sequence reads: CSARDPGLGRATDTQYF. The CDR3 DNA reads TGCAGTGCTAGAGATCCCGGACTAGGTCGGGCCACAGATACGCAGTATTTT.

A few counts support this clonotype. This sequence joins TRBV7-2 and TRBJ1-2, with no clear D. CDR1 and CDR2 (germline): SGHTA, FQGNSA. This CDR3 spans 12 amino acids. Deletions cut 3 bases from V and 7 bases from J, with 9 bases between. The CDR3 loop is CASSFGRAGYTF. The CDR3 bases are TGTGCCAGCAGCTTTGGTCGGGCTGGCTACACCTTC.